This T cell receptor beta chain stems from a study of blood T cells in healthy people across ages. The study, taken as a whole, reports: Nothing was known about donor CMV status, and this possibly confounded expanded clonotype changes.

The CDR3 contains 17 residues. Trimming cost V 4 bases and J 3 bases, with 19 bases left between them. CDR1 LGHDT and CDR2 YNNKEL come from the germline V gene (reference sequence). This clonotype has a handful of counts. Its antigen is currently unknown. Then a second PCR, running roughly 6 to 12 cycles, was carried out with a sample-barcoded 5' primer and a J-beta primer mix. Every molecule of cDNA carried a tag from a template-switch adaptor with 12 random nucleotides. TCRdb passed the 5' RACE reads through MiXCR, listing each CDR3 protein once. The sample comprises fewer than 2,000,000 distinct CDR3 sequences, 34% of which are singletons, and about 11% rests with the top ten. Caucasian, healthy and from Russia, the donors were aged between roughly 6 and 95.

This sequence was found in a woman under 40 in good health. J is TRBJ2-1 and V is TRBV3-1; D may match TRBD1 or TRBD2 (5 bases each). The specimen was blood. CDR3 DNA sequence: TGTGCCAGCAGCCCGGATCGGGTAGGGACCCACTACAATGAGCAGTTCTTC. Protein: CASSPDRVGTHYNEQFF.